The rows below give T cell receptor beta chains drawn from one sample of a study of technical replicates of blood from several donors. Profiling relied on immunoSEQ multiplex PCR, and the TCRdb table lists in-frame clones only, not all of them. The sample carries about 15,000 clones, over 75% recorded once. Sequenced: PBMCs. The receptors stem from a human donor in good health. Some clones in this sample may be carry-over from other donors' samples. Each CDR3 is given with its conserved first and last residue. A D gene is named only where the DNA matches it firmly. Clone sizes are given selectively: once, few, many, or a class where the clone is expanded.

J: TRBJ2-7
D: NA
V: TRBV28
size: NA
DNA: TGTGCCAGCCTAAGCCCTTACGAGCAGTACTTC
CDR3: CASLSPYEQYF

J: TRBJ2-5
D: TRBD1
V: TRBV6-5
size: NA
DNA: TGTGCCAGCAGTTACCGGACAGGGCGCGAGACCCAGTACTTC
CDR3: CASSYRTGRETQYF

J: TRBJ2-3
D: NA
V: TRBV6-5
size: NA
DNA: TGTGCCAGCAGCCGCACTAGGACGGCAGATACGCAGTATTTT
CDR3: CASSRTRTADTQYF

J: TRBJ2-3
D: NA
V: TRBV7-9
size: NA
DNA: TGTGCCAGCAGCTTAGAAGCGGCGCTAGGCACAGATACGCAGTATTTT
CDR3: CASSLEAALGTDTQYF

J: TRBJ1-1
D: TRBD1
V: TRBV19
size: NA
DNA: TGTGCCACCGAACGAACAGGGGGCGCGGGTGAAGCTTTCTTT
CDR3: CATERTGGAGEAFF

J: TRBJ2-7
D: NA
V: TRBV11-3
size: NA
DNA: TGTGCCAGCAGCGTAACCGAAGAGGGCGAGCAGTACTTC
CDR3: CASSVTEEGEQYF

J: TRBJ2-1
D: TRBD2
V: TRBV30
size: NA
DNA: TGTGCCTGGCTAATAGCGGGAGGGAGCTACAATGAGCAGTTCTTC
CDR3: CAWLIAGGSYNEQFF

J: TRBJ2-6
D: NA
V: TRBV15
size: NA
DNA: TGTGCCACCAGCAGAGACATCAGGCGCTCTGGGGCCAACGTCCTGACTTTC
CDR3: CATSRDIRRSGANVLTF

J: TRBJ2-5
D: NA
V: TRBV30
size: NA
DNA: TGTGCCTGGAGTGTACGAGGGAGAGAAGAGACCCAGTACTTC
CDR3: CAWSVRGREETQYF

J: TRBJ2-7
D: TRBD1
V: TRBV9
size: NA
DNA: TGTGCCAGCAGCGTAGGGGCAGGGGGCTACGAGCAGTACTTC
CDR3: CASSVGAGGYEQYF

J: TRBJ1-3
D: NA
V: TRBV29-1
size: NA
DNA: TGCAGCGGTGCGAGGGATTCTGGAAACACCATATATTTT
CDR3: CSGARDSGNTIYF

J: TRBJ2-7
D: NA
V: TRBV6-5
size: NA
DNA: TGTGCCAGCAGTCTAGCGAGAGACATTTACGAGCAGTACTTC
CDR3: CASSLARDIYEQYF

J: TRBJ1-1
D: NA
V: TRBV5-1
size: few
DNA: TGCGCCAGCAATGCGGCCCCGAACACTGAAGCTTTCTTT
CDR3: CASNAAPNTEAFF

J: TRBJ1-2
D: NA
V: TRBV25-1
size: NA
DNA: TGTGCCAGCAGTGAATTCCCGGGTAACTATGGCTACACCTTC
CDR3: CASSEFPGNYGYTF

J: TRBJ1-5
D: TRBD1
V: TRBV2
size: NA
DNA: TGTGCCAGCAGGGCAGAAATACAGGGGGGATATCAGCCCCAGCATTTT
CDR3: CASRAEIQGGYQPQHF

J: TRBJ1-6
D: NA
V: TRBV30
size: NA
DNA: TGTGCCTGGGGCCGAATCCCCTATAATTCACCCCTCCACTTT
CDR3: CAWGRIPYNSPLHF

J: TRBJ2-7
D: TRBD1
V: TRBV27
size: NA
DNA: TGTGCCAGCGGACAGGGGCAGGGGTACGAGCAGTACTTC
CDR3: CASGQGQGYEQYF

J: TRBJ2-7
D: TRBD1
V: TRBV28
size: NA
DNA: TGTGCCAGCAGTTTAGATCCCAGGGGGCCGGGAGAGCAGTACTTC
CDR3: CASSLDPRGPGEQYF

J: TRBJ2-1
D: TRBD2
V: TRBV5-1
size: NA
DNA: TGCGCCAGCAGCGTAAGCGGGAGCTCCTACAATGAGCAGTTCTTC
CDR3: CASSVSGSSYNEQFF

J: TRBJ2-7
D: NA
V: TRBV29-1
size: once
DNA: TGCAGCGTTGAAGTACAGGCGAACTACGAGCAGTACTTC
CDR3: CSVEVQANYEQYF

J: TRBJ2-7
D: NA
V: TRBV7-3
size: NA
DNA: TGTGCCAGCAGCTTAAACGGCTACGAGCAGTACTTC
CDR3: CASSLNGYEQYF

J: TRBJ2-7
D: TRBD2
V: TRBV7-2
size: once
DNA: TGTGCCAGCAGCTTAGTGACTAGCGGGAGTTACGAGCAGTACTTC
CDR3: CASSLVTSGSYEQYF

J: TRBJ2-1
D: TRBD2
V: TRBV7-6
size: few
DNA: TGTGCCAGCAGCGGATCCGGGACTAGCGGGAGACATGAGCAGTTCTTC
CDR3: CASSGSGTSGRHEQFF

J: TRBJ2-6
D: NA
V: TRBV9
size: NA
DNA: TGTGCCAGCAGCGCTTCAGGGTCTGGGGCCAACGTCCTGACTTTC
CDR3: CASSASGSGANVLTF

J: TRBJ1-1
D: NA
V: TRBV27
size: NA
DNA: TGTGCCAGCAGTCCCCAACCCGATCATCGGGTCGTGAACACTGAAGCTTTCTTT
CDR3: CASSPQPDHRVVNTEAFF

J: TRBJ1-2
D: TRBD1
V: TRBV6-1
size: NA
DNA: TGTGCCATCGATGGACAGGGTAGGGGCTACACCTTC
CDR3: CAIDGQGRGYTF

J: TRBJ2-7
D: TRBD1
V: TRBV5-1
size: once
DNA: TGCGCCAGCAGCACGGGACAGGGGAGCTACGAGCAGTACTTC
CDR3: CASSTGQGSYEQYF

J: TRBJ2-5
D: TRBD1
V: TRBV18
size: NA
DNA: TGTGCCAGCTCACCAGCGACAGGGACGGAGACCCAGTACTTC
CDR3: CASSPATGTETQYF

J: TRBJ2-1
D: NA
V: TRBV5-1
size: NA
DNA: TGCGCCAGCAGCTTCACGGGGAATCCTGAGGGTGAGCAGTTCTTC
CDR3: CASSFTGNPEGEQFF

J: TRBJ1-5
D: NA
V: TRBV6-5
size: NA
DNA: TGTGCCAGCAGCTCCGGACAGTTAAGCAATCAGCCCCAGCATTTT
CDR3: CASSSGQLSNQPQHF

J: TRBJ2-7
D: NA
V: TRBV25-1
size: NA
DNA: TGTGCCAGCGGAGATGACATTCGGCAGGGCGAGCAGTACTTC
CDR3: CASGDDIRQGEQYF